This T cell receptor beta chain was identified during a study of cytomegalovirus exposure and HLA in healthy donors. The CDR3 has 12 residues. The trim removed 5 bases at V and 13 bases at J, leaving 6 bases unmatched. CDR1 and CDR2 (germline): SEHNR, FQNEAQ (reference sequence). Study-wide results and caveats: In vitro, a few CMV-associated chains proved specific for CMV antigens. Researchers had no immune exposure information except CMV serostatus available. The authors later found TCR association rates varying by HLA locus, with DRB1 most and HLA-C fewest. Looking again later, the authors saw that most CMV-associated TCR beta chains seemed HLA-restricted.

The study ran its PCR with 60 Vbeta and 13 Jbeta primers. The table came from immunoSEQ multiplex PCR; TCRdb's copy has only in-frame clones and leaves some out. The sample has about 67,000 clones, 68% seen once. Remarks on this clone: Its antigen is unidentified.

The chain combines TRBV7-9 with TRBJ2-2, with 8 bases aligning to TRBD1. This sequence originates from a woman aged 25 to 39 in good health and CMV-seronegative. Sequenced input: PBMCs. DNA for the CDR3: TGTGCCAGCAGCCCGGACAGGGTGGGGCTGTTTTTT. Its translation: CASSPDRVGLFF.